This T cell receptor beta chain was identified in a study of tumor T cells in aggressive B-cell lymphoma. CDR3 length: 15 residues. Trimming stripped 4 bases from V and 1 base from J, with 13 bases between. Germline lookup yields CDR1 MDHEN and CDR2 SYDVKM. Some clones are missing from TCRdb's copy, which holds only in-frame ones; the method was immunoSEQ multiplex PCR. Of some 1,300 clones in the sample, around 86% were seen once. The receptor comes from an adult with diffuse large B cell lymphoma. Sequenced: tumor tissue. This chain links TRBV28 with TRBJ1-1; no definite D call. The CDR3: CASSYLTGSNTEAFF. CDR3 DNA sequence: TGTGCCAGCAGTTACTTAACGGGGTCGAACACTGAAGCTTTCTTT.